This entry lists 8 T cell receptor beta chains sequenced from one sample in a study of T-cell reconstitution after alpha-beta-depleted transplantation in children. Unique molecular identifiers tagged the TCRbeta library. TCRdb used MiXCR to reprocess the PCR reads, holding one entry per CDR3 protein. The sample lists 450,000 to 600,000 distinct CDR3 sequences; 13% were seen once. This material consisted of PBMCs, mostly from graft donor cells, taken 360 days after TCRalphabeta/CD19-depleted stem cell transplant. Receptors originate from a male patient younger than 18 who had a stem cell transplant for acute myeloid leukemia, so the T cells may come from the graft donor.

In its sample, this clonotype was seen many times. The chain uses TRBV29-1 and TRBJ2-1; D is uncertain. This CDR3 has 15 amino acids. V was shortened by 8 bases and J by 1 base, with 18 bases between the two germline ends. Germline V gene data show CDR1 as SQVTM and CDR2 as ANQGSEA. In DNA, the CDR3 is TGCAGCTCCATAACCCGGGCACTTTCCTACAATGAGCAGTTCTTC. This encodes CSSITRALSYNEQFF.

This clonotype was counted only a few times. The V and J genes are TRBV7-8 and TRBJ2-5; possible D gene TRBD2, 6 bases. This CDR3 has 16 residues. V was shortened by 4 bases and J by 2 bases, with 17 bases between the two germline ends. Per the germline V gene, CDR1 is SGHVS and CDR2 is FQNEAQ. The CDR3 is CASSSPAGQMQETQYF. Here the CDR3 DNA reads TGTGCCAGCAGCTCACCGGCGGGGCAGATGCAAGAGACCCAGTACTTC.

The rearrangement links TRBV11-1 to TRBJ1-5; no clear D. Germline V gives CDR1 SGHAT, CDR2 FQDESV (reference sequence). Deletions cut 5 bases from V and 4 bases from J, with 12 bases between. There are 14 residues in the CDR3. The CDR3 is CASSGGPRNQPQHF. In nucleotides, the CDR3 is TGTGCCAGCAGCGGAGGACCGAGGAATCAGCCCCAGCATTTT. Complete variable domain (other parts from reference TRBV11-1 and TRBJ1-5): EAEVAQSPRYKITEKSQAVAFWCDPISGHATLYWYRQILGQGPELLVQFQDESVVDDSQLPKDRFSAERLKGVDSTLKIQPAELGDSAMYLCASSGGPRNQPQHFGDGTRLSIL.

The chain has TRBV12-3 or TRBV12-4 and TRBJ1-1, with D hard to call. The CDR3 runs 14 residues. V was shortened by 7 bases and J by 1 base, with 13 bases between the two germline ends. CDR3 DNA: TGTGCCAGCAATTCCGACGGATGGAACACTGAAGCTTTCTTT. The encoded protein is CASNSDGWNTEAFF.

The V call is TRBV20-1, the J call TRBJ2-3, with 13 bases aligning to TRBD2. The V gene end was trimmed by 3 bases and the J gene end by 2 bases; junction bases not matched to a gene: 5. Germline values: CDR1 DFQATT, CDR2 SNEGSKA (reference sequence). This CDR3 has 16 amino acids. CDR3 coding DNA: TGCAGTGCTAGCCCGGGACTAGCGGGGTACACAGATACGCAGTATTTT. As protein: CSASPGLAGYTDTQYF.

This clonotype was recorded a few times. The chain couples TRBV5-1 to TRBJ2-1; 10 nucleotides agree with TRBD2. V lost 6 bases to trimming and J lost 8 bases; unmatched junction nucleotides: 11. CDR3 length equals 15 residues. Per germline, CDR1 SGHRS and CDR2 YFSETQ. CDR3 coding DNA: TGCGCCAGCAAGATTAGGTCTAGCGGGAGCCATGAGCAGTTCTTC. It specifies CASKIRSSGSHEQFF. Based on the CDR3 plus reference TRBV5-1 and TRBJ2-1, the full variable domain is KAGVTQTPRYLIKTRGQQVTLSCSPISGHRSVSWYQQTPGQGLQFLFEYFSETQRNKGNFPGRFSGRQFSNSRSEMNVSTLELGDSALYLCASKIRSSGSHEQFFGPGTRLTVL.

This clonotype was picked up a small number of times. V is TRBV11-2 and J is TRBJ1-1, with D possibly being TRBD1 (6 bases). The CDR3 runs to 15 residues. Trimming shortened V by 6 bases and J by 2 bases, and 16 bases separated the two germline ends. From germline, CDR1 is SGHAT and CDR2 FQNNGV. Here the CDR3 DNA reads TGTGCCAGCAGGGCGACAGGTTCTGTCAACACTGAAGCTTTCTTT. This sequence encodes CASRATGSVNTEAFF.

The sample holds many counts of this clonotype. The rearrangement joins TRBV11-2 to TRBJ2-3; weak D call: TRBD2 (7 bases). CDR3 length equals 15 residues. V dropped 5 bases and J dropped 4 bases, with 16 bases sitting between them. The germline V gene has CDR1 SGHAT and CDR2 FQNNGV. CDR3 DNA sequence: TGTGCCAGCAGCCCTAGACTAGGGGGGGCAGATACGCAGTATTTT. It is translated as CASSPRLGGADTQYF.